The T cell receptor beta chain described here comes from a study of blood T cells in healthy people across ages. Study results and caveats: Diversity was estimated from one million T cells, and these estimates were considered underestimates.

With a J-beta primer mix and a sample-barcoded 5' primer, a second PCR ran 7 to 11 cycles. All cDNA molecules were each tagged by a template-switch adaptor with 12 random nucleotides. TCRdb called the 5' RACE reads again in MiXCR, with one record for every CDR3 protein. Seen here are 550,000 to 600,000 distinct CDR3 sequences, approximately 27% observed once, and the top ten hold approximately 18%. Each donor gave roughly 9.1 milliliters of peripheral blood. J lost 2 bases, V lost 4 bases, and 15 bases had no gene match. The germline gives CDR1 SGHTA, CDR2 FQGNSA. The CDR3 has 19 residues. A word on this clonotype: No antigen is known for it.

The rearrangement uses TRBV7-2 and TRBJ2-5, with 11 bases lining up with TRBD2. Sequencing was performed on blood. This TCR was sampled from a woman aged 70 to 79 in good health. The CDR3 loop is CASSSRPPLAGGRQETQYF. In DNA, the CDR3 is TGTGCCAGCAGCTCCAGGCCCCCCCTAGCGGGGGGCAGACAAGAGACCCAGTACTTC.